Given below is one T cell receptor (beta chain) in context. This sample is drawn from a study of shared clonotypes between healthy human individuals. The CDR3 spans 15 residues. V shed 6 bases, J shed 5 bases, and the junction held 8 bases outside the gene matches. Per the germline V gene, CDR1 is SGHAT and CDR2 is FQNNGV. Clones were read by immunoSEQ multiplex PCR, and TCRdb kept only the in-frame ones, dropping some. The sample consists of over 850,000 clones, 70% to 80% of them appearing once. Sample: memory CD4+ T cells from PBMCs. Described subset: CD45RA-negative fraction. This clonotype was obtained from a man aged 18 to 30 in good health. Some clones in this sample may be carry-over from other donors' samples. This chain connects TRBV11-2 to TRBJ2-5; TRBD2 matches 11 bases. The CDR3 loop is CASSRGLAGGETQYF. CDR3 bases: TGTGCCAGCAGTAGAGGACTAGCGGGCGGTGAGACCCAGTACTTC.